Listed here is a single T cell receptor beta chain. Its binding antigen is unknown. No base-level quality is on record; no much larger clone is a single base apart. V sheds 4 bases and J sheds 5 bases, leaving 16 bases between their ends. The CDR3 measures 15 amino acids from cysteine to phenylalanine. Left in the record is the CDR3 DNA by itself, 45 bases read in frame from the first base. As encoded in the germline V gene, CDR1 is SGDLS while CDR2 is YYNGEE. This sample is part of a study of blood T cell repertoires in COVID-19 (TCRdb year 2020). Context from the whole study: Collaborator samples came from the United States, Italy and Spain and covered acute and convalescent phases of COVID-19. The material from the prospective study consisted of cDNA or gDNA derived from T cells, B-cell-depleted T cells, or PBMCs. The repertoires were made available in a free public database intended to serve as a resource for research on the immune response to SARS-CoV-2. A de-identified subject ID, COVID-19 status, age in years and sex were almost always included in the sample metadata. HLA class I and class II types, where available, came from metadata supplied by the sample provider rather than from assay-based typing. The samples were drawn from two sources: the first 160 participants of the ongoing ImmuneRACE study, and over 1,000 subjects contributed by 6 global collaborators. Subjects who had been exposed to COVID-19, were actively infected with it, or had recovered from it provided the deeply sampled blood TCRbeta repertoires that made up the dataset.

Whole blood was collected in K2EDTA tubes by collaborating institutions according to the institutions' own protocols. For TCRbeta analysis, collaborators shipped samples as frozen whole blood, isolated PBMCs, or DNA extracted from either of those sample types. TCRbeta CDR3 regions were amplified from genomic DNA by means of the immunoSEQ Assay, a bias-controlled multiplex PCR. The paper's processing steps were these. The number of nucleated cells in each sample was estimated by amplification of reference gene primers within the assay. To quantify the absolute abundance of each unique TCRbeta CDR3 rearrangement, sequence reads were collapsed and filtered. For each sample, productive Simpson clonality was calculated by taking the square root of Simpson's diversity index across productive rearrangements. TCRdb's version of the immuneACCESS table is confined to in-frame rearrangements and falls short of the full clone set. An unresolved V gene accounts for under half of the shortfall where checked; the remainder is of unknown origin. That table supplies the V and J calls and clone size; D and trimming were determined from the DNA. The sample table holds about 59,000 clones, of which 65% to 90% were seen once. The ten most abundant clones make up approximately 30% of the sample.

The paper as a whole reports these results and caveats: Clinical and demographic metadata were provided uncurated, with the amount varying by source and participant.

The sequence was obtained from a woman of 80 years or more with active or convalescent COVID-19. The sequenced sample was peripheral blood. The V and J genes are TRBV9 and TRBJ2-1, with a tentative D gene TRBD1 over 6 matching bases. The CDR3: CASSPRNWDNNEQFF. The sequenced DNA: TGTGCCAGCAGCCCCCGCAACTGGGACAACAATGAGCAGTTCTTC. Full variable domain (CDR3 extended with the reference TRBV9 and TRBJ2-1 proteins): DSGVTQTPKHLITATGQRVTLRCSPRSGDLSVYWYQQSLDQGLQFLIQYYNGEERAKGNILERFSAQQFPDLHSELNLSSLELGDSALYFCASSPRNWDNNEQFFGPGTRLTVL.